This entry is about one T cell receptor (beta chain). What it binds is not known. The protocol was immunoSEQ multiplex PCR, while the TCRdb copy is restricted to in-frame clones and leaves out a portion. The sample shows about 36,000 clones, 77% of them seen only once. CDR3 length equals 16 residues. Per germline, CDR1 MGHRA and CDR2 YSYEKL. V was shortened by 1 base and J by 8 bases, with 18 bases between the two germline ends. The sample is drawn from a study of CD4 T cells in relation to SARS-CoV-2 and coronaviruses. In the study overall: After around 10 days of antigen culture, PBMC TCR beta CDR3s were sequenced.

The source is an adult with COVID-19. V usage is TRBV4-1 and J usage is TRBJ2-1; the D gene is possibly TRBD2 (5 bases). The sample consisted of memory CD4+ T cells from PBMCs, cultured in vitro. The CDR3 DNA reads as TGCGCCAGCAGCCAAGGTCGAGGCGGCGGGCTAGATGAGCAGTTCTTC. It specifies CASSQGRGGGLDEQFF.